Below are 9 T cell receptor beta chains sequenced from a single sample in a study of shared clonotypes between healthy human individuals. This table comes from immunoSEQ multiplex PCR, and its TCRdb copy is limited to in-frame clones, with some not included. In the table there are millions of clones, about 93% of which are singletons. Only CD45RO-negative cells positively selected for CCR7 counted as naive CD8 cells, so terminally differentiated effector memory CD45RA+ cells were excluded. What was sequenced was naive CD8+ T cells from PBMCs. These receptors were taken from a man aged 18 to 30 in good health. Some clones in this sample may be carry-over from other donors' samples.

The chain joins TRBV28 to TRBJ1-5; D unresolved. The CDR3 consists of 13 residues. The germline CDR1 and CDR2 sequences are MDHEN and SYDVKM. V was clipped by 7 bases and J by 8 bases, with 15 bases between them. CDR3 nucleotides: TGTGCCAGCATAGGCCCTCGGCGGGAGCCCCAGCATTTT. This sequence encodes CASIGPRREPQHF.

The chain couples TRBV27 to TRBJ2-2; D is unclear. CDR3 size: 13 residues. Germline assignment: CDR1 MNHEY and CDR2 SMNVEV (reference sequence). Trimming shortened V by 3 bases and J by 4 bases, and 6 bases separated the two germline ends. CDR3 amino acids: CASSFRPTGELFF. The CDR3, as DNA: TGTGCCAGCAGTTTCCGACCCACCGGGGAGCTGTTTTTT.

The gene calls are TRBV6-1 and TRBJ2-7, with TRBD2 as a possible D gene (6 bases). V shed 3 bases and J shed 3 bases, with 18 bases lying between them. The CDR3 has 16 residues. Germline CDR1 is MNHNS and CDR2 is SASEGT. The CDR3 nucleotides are TGTGCCAGCAGTGATGACGGGAGCTACCCCCTCTACGAGCAGTACTTC. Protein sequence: CASSDDGSYPLYEQYF.

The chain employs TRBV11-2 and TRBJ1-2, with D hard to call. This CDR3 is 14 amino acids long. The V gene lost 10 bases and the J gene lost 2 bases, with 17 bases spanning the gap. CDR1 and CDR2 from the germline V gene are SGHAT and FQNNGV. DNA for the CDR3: TGTGCCATCCCCGCCCTCGGCATCAACTATGGCTACACCTTC. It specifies CAIPALGINYGYTF.

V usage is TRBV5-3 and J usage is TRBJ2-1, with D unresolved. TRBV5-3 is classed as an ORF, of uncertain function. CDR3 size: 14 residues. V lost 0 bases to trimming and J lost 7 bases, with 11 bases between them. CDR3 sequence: CARSLGCWWNEQFF. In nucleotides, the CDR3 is TGTGCCAGAAGCTTGGGTTGCTGGTGGAATGAGCAGTTCTTC.

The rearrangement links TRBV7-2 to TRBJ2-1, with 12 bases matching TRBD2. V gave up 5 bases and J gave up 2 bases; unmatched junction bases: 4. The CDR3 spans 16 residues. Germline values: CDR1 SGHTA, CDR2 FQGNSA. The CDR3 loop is CASSLRTSGTYNEQFF. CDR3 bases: TGTGCCAGCAGCCTACGGACTAGCGGGACCTACAATGAGCAGTTCTTC. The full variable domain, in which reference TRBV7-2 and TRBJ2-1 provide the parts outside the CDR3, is GAGVSQSPSNKVTEKGKDVELRCDPISGHTALYWYRQSLGQGLEFLIYFQGNSAPDKSGLPSDRFSAERTGGSVSTLTIQRTQQEDSAVYLCASSLRTSGTYNEQFFGPGTRLTVL.

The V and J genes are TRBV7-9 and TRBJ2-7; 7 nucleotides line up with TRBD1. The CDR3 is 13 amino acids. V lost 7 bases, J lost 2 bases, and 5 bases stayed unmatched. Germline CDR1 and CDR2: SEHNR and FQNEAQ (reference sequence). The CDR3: CASTIGTAYEQYF. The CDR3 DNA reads TGTGCCAGCACCATCGGGACAGCCTACGAGCAGTACTTC.

The CDR3 spells CASSTGTENYEQYF. The DNA of the CDR3 is TGTGCCAGCTCCACCGGGACAGAGAACTACGAGCAGTACTTC. V and J are TRBV28 and TRBJ2-7; 7 nucleotides agree with TRBD1. This CDR3 region has 14 residues. The V gene's germline CDR1 is MDHEN and CDR2 SYDVKM. Trimming took 8 bases from V and 3 from J; bases not matched to a gene: 10.

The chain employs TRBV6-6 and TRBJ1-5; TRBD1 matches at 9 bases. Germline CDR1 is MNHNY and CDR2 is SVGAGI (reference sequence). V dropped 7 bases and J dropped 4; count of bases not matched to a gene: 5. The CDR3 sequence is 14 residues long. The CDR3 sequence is CASTWDRVNQPQHF. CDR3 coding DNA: TGTGCCAGCACCTGGGACAGGGTGAATCAGCCCCAGCATTTT.